This TCR beta chain was captured in a study of technical replicates of blood from a handful of donors. There are 15 residues in the CDR3. The junction had 5 bases not matched to a gene; V was cut back by 3 bases and J by 8 bases. The germline gives CDR1 MDHEN, CDR2 SYDVKM. Using immunoSEQ multiplex PCR, the repertoire was profiled, and TCRdb retains in-frame clones only, with some absent. The sample carries over 65,000 clones, roughly 96% recorded once. This TCR came from a human donor in good health. The chain carries TRBV28 and TRBJ2-1; 12 nucleotides match TRBD2. The sequenced sample was T cells isolated from PBMCs. The CDR3 protein is CASSLKTSGSDEQFF. CDR3 nucleotide sequence: TGTGCCAGCAGTTTGAAGACTAGCGGGAGTGATGAGCAGTTCTTC.